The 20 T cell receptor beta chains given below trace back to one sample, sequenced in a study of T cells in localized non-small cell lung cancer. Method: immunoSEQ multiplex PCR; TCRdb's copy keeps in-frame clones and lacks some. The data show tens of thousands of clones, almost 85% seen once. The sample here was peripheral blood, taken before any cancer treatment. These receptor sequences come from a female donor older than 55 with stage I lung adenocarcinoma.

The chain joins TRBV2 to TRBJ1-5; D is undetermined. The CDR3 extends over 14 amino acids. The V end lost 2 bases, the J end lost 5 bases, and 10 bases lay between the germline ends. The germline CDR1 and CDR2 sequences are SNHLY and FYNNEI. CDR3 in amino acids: CASSESGGYQPQHF. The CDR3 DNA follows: TGTGCCAGCAGTGAATCGGGAGGCTATCAGCCCCAGCATTTT.

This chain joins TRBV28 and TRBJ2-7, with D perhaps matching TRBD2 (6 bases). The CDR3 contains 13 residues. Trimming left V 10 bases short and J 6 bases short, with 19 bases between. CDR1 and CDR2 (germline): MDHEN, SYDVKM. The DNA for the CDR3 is TGTGCCATCAAAGGGAGGAGTCCAGGCGAGCAGTACTTC. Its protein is CAIKGRSPGEQYF.

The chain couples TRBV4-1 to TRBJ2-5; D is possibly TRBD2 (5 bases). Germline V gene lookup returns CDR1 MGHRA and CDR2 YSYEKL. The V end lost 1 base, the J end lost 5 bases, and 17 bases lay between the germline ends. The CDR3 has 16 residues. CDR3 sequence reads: CASSQGGLGGEETQYF. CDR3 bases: TGCGCCAGCAGCCAAGGAGGGCTAGGCGGAGAGGAGACCCAGTACTTC.

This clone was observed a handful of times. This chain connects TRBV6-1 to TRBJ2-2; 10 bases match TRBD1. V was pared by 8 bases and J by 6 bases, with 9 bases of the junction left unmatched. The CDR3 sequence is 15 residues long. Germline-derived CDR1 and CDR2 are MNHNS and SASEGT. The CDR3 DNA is TGTGCCAGCGCCCGGGACAGGGGCGCGGCCGGGGAGCTGTTTTTT. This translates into CASARDRGAAGELFF.

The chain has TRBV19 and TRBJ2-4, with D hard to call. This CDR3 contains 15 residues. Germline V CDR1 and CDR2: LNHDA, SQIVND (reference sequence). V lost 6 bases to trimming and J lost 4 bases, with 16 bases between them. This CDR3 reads CASSTSGQLKNIQYF. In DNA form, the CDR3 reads TGTGCCAGTAGCACGTCCGGGCAGCTTAAAAACATTCAGTACTTC.

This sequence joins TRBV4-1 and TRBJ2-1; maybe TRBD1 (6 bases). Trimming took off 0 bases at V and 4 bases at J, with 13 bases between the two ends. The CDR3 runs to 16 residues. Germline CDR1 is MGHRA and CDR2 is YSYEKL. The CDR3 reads CASSQEFRGVYNEQFF. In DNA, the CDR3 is TGCGCCAGCAGCCAAGAATTCAGGGGAGTATACAATGAGCAGTTCTTC.

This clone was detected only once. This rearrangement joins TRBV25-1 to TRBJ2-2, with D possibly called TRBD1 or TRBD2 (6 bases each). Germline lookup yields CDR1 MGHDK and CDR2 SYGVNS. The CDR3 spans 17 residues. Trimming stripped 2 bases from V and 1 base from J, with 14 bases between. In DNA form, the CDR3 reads TGTGCCAGCAGTGAACCCCCGGGGGCAGGGAACACCGGGGAGCTGTTTTTT. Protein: CASSEPPGAGNTGELFF.

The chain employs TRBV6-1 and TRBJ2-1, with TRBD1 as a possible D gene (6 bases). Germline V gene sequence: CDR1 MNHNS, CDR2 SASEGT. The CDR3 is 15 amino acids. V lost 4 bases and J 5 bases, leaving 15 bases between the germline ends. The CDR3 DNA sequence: TGTGCCAGCAGTGCTACAGGGAGATCAAACAATGAGCAGTTCTTC. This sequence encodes CASSATGRSNNEQFF.

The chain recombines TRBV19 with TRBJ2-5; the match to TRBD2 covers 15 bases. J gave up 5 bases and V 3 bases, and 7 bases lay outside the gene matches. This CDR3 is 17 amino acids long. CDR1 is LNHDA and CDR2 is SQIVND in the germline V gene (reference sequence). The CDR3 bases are TGTGCCAGTAGTATGGCGGGACTAGCGGGGGGAGGGGAGACCCAGTACTTC. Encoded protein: CASSMAGLAGGGETQYF.

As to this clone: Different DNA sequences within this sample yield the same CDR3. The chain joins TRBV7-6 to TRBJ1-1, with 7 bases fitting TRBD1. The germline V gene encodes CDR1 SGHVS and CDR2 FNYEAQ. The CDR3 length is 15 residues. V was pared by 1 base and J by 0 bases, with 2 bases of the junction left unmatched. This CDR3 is CASSLVGQLNTEAFF. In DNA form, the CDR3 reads TGTGCCAGCAGCTTAGTGGGACAGTTGAACACTGAAGCTTTCTTT.

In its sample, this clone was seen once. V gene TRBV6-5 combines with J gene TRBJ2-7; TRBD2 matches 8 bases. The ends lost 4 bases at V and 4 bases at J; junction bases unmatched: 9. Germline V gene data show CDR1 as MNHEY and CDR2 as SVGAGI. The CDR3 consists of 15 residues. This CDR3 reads CASSSYGGGTYEQYF. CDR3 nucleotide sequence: TGTGCCAGCAGTTCATACGGGGGGGGGACGTACGAGCAGTACTTC.

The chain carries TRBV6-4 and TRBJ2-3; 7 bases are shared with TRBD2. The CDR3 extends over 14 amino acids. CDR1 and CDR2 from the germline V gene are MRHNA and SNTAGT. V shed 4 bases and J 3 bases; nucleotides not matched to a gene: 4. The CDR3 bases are TGTGCCAGCAGTGCCTCGCGGGGGACAGATACGCAGTATTTT. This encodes CASSASRGTDTQYF.

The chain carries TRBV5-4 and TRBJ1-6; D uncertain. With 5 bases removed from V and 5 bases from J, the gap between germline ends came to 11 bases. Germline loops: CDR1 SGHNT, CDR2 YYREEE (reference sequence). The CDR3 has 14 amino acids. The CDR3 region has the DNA TGTGCCAGCAGACTAAACAAGGATAATTCACCCCTCCACTTT. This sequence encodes CASRLNKDNSPLHF.

The CDR3 reads CASSGGSGIEAFF. The CDR3 nucleotides read TGTGCCAGCAGCGGCGGGTCGGGGATAGAAGCTTTCTTT. J is TRBJ1-1 and V is TRBV11-2; no clear D. Trimming left V 5 bases short and J 8 bases short, with 15 bases between. Germline CDR1 and CDR2: SGHAT and FQNNGV. This CDR3 comprises 13 residues. Filled out from reference TRBV11-2 and TRBJ1-1, the complete variable domain reads EAGVAQSPRYKIIEKRQSVAFWCNPISGHATLYWYQQILGQGPKLLIQFQNNGVVDDSQLPKDRFSAERLKGVDSTLKIQPAKLEDSAVYLCASSGGSGIEAFFGQGTRLTVV.

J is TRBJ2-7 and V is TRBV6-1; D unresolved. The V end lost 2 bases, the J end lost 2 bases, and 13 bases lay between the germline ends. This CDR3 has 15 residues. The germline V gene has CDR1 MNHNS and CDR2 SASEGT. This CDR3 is CASSEFVGEPYEQYF. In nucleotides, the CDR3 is TGTGCCAGCAGTGAATTTGTAGGCGAACCCTACGAGCAGTACTTC.

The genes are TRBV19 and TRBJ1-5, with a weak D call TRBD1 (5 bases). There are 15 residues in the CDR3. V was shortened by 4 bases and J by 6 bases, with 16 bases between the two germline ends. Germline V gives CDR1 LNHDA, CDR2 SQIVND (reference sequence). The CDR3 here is CASSKGQGLVQPQHF. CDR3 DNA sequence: TGTGCCAGTAGTAAGGGTCAGGGCTTGGTTCAGCCCCAGCATTTT. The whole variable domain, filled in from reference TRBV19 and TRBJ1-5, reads DGGITQSPKYLFRKEGQNVTLSCEQNLNHDAMYWYRQDPGQGLRLIYYSQIVNDFQKGDIAEGYSVSREKKESFPLTVTSAQKNPTAFYLCASSKGQGLVQPQHFGDGTRLSIL.

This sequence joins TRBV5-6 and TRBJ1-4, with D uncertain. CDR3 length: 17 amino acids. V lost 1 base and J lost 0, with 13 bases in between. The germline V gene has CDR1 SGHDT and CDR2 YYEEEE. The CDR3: CASSLRTYIATNEKLFF. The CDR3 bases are TGTGCCAGCAGCTTGCGCACCTATATCGCAACTAATGAAAAACTGTTTTTT.

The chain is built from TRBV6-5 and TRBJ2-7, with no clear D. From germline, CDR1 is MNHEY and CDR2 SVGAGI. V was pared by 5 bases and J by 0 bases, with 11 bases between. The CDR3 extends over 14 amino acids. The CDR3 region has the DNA TGTGCCAGCAGTAAATTTCTGAGCTCCTACGAGCAGTACTTC. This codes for CASSKFLSSYEQYF.

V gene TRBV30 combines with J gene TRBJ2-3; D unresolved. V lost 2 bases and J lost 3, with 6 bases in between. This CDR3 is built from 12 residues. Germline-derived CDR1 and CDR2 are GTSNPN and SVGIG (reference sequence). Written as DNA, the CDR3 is TGTGCCTGGAGTCGCTATACAGATACGCAGTATTTT. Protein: CAWSRYTDTQYF.

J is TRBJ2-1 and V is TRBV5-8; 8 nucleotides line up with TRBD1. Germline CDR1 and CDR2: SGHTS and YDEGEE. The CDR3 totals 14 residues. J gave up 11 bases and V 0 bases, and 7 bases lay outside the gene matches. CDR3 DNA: TGTGCCAGCAGCTTGGTTAATGGACAGGGCCAGCAGTTCTTC. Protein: CASSLVNGQGQQFF. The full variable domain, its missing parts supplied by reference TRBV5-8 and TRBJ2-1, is EAGVTQSPTHLIKTRGQQATLRCSPISGHTSVYWYQQALGLGLQFLLWYDEGEERNRGNFPPRFSGRQFPNYSSELNVNALELEDSALYLCASSLVNGQGQQFFGPGTRLTVL.